A single sample is the source of the 14 T cell receptor beta chains below, sequenced in a study of beta chain features in type 1 diabetes. No cognate antigen is known for these TCRs. Expressed TCRB transcripts were sequenced because the isolated RNA had all been reverse transcribed beforehand. The assay was immunoSEQ multiplex PCR, and TCRdb's table has in-frame clones only and misses some. The profile covers approximately 600,000 clones, with 12% appearing a single time and 0.095% to 0.15% taken by the ten largest. General study points: Moderate yet significant TCRB CDR3 shortening was seen in Type 1 diabetes patients in all four CD4+ subsets.

The specimen sequenced was naive CD4+ T cells from blood. Receptors originate from a man aged 25 to 40 with type 1 diabetes.

CDR3 sequence (DNA): TGTGCCAGCAGCCCAGGGGGCTATCAGCCCCAGCATTTT. Translating gives CASSPGGYQPQHF. The rearrangement links TRBV14 to TRBJ1-5, with 8 bases aligning to TRBD1. Trimming took 4 bases from V and 5 from J; bases not matched to a gene: 1. The CDR3 sequence is 13 residues long. Germline lookup yields CDR1 SGHDN and CDR2 FVKESK.

This chain links TRBV29-1 with TRBJ1-5; TRBD1 is a possible D gene (5 bases). Trimming took 6 bases from V and 8 from J, leaving 14 bases between them. CDR3 length: 12 residues. Germline V gene data show CDR1 as SQVTM and CDR2 as ANQGSEA. CDR3 in DNA: TGCAGCGTGACCGGGGGAAATGAGCCCCAGCATTTT. Residues: CSVTGGNEPQHF.

This rearrangement joins TRBV7-2 to TRBJ2-2; D perhaps matches TRBD2 (5 bases). Trimming shortened V by 5 bases and J by 0 bases, and 19 bases separated the two germline ends. The CDR3 has 18 residues. Looked up from germline, CDR1 is SGHTA and CDR2 is FQGNSA. CDR3 nucleotide sequence: TGTGCCAGCAGCCCAAAGAGCGGTTCTTACGCGAACACCGGGGAGCTGTTTTTT. As protein: CASSPKSGSYANTGELFF.

This sequence joins TRBV7-9 and TRBJ2-7; TRBD2 matches at 7 bases. After removal of 3 bases from V and 4 bases from J, the junction contained 9 bases not matched to a gene. Germline loops: CDR1 SEHNR, CDR2 FQNEAQ (reference sequence). The CDR3 spans 15 residues. This chain's CDR3 is CASSLGGTMGYEQYF. In DNA, the CDR3 is TGTGCCAGCAGCTTGGGAGGGACCATGGGATACGAGCAGTACTTC.

This clone was detected only a few times. This rearrangement joins TRBV30 to TRBJ1-6; 11 positions match TRBD1. The CDR3 sequence is 13 residues long. V lost 8 bases to trimming and J lost 4 bases; unmatched junction nucleotides: 1. From germline, CDR1 is GTSNPN and CDR2 SVGIG (reference sequence). The CDR3 nucleotides are TGTGCCGGACAGGGGGCTTATAATTCACCCCTCCACTTT. Its translation: CAGQGAYNSPLHF.

This clone was counted only a few times. The chain carries TRBV7-9 and TRBJ2-3; 10 positions match TRBD1. The CDR3 is made up of 15 amino acids. Trimming at V came to 5 bases and at J to 8 bases, leaving 10 bases not matched to a gene. Germline V gene data show CDR1 as SEHNR and CDR2 as FQNEAQ (reference sequence). The CDR3 nucleotides read TGTGCCAGCAGCCACCGGGACAGGGGCATCGGTACGCAGTATTTT. Translated: CASSHRDRGIGTQYF.

The V call is TRBV13, the J call TRBJ1-5; weak D call: TRBD1 (6 bases). In germline, CDR1 is PRHDT, CDR2 FYEKMQ (reference sequence). V lost 0 bases and J lost 6, with 18 bases in between. This CDR3 is built from 17 residues. CDR3 in amino acids: CASSLGGRGTVSQPQHF. The CDR3 region has the DNA TGTGCCAGCAGCTTAGGCGGCAGGGGAACAGTAAGTCAGCCCCAGCATTTT.

This clone was seen a handful of times. The CDR3 here is CASSLTGDGGEQYF. The CDR3 nucleotides read TGTGCCAGCAGCTTAACAGGGGACGGTGGCGAGCAGTACTTC. The chain joins TRBV7-3 to TRBJ2-7; either TRBD1 or TRBD2 may fit D (5 bases each). V was trimmed by 0 bases and J by 6 bases, leaving 12 bases between them. Per germline, CDR1 SGHTA and CDR2 FQGTGA. CDR3 length: 14 amino acids.

This rearrangement joins TRBV5-6 to TRBJ2-5; D gene ambiguous. Near its end, the DNA agrees better with TRBJ2-7, so the J call may be wrong. Germline CDR1 SGHDT, CDR2 YYEEEE. The CDR3 length is 15 residues. CDR3: CASSFGVLARYEQYF. CDR3 coding DNA: TGTGCCAGCAGCTTTGGGGTATTAGCTCGGTACGAGCAGTACTTC.

This clone was picked up a small number of times. The chain combines TRBV5-6 with TRBJ2-2; D might be TRBD2 (6 bases). The ends were cut back, 1 base at V and 4 bases at J, with 17 bases in the middle. The germline V gene has CDR1 SGHDT and CDR2 YYEEEE. The CDR3 is 17 amino acids. The DNA of the CDR3 is TGTGCCAGCAGCTTGTCCTGGGGAGGCGCCGGCACCGGGGAGCTGTTTTTT. It is translated as CASSLSWGGAGTGELFF.

The chain combines TRBV19 with TRBJ2-1; D is unresolved. The CDR3 has 12 residues. V dropped 5 bases and J dropped 3 bases, with 5 bases sitting between them. Germline CDR1 reads LNHDA; CDR2 reads SQIVND (reference sequence). In DNA, the CDR3 is TGTGCCAGTAGTCCTGACTACAATGAGCAGTTCTTC. Protein: CASSPDYNEQFF.

This chain connects TRBV7-2 to TRBJ2-1; tentatively, D is TRBD2 (5 bases). Germline V gives CDR1 SGHTA, CDR2 FQGNSA. The CDR3 runs 13 residues. The germline V and J ends were trimmed by 5 bases and 8 bases, with 13 bases remaining between them. CDR3 sequence (DNA): TGTGCCAGCAGCCGTCAACTAGGCGATGAGCAGTTCTTC. This gives the protein CASSRQLGDEQFF. The complete variable domain, with remaining parts taken from reference TRBV7-2 and TRBJ2-1, reads GAGVSQSPSNKVTEKGKDVELRCDPISGHTALYWYRQSLGQGLEFLIYFQGNSAPDKSGLPSDRFSAERTGGSVSTLTIQRTQQEDSAVYLCASSRQLGDEQFFGPGTRLTVL.

This clone showed up just a few times. The CDR3 DNA reads TGCGCCAGCAGCCCCTACTCGGACAGCTCCTATGGCTACACCTTC. It translates to CASSPYSDSSYGYTF. This sequence joins TRBV5-1 and TRBJ1-2; D perhaps matches TRBD1 (6 bases). Germline CDR1 and CDR2: SGHRS and YFSETQ. The CDR3 consists of 15 residues. Trimming took off 4 bases at V and 4 bases at J, with 17 bases between the two ends.

The CDR3 loop is CAITSGTSGPEHTGELFF. The CDR3, as DNA: TGTGCCATCACCTCAGGGACTAGCGGGCCCGAACACACCGGGGAGCTGTTTTTT. V gene TRBV10-3 combines with J gene TRBJ2-2; 12 bases map to TRBD2. This CDR3 has 18 residues. Germline V gives CDR1 ENHRY, CDR2 SYGVKD. Trimming removed 7 bases from V and 3 bases from J; junction bases left unmatched: 12.